The rows below give T cell receptor beta chains drawn from one sample of a study of T cells in Graves' hyperthyroidism and ophthalmopathy. TCRdb passed the multiplex PCR reads through MiXCR, listing each CDR3 protein once. The sample has around 350,000 distinct CDR3 sequences; roughly 15% are singletons. The specimen was blood. These receptors all stem from a woman aged 30 to 39 with Graves' ophthalmopathy. CDR3s include the opening cysteine and the closing phenylalanine or tryptophan. The D gene is left open where the match is weak. Part of the rows lack a size; the others show once, few, many or a class for expanded clones.

v_call	j_call	clone_size	d_call	cdr3_nt	cdr3_aa
TRBV9	TRBJ2-1	many	NA	TGTGCCAGCAGCGTAGGGCGTTGGGGGGATTCTGTCAATGAGCAGTTCTTC	CASSVGRWGDSVNEQFF
TRBV9	TRBJ2-1	few	TRBD1	TGTGCCAGCAGCGCGTACCTTGGGACAGGGGGGCTTGTAGGTAGATACAATGAGCAGTTCTTC	CASSAYLGTGGLVGRYNEQFF
TRBV12-3/TRBV12-4	TRBJ2-3	many	NA	TGTGCCAGCAGTTTCGGAACGCAAGATACGCAGTATTTT	CASSFGTQDTQYF
TRBV12-3/TRBV12-4	TRBJ2-5	many	NA	TGTGCCAGCAGCCCGGGGGGCAACCAAGAGACCCAGTACTTC	CASSPGGNQETQYF
TRBV19	TRBJ1-1	many	NA	TGTGCCAGTACCCCCAGTGGGGCCACCGGAAACACTGAAGCTTTCTTT	CASTPSGATGNTEAFF
TRBV28	TRBJ2-7	many	NA	TGTGCCAGCAGTCCGGACGGTACCTACGAGCAGTACTTC	CASSPDGTYEQYF
TRBV7-2	TRBJ1-5	many	TRBD1	TGTGCCAGCAGCCCGGACAGGGGGCATCAGCCCCAGCATTTT	CASSPDRGHQPQHF
TRBV7-2	TRBJ2-1	many	TRBD2	TGTGCCAGCAGCTCTACTAGCGGGGTCTACAATGAGCAGTTCTTC	CASSSTSGVYNEQFF
TRBV20-1	TRBJ1-5	NA	NA	TGCAGTGCTAGAGCGGGGGGGCAGCCCCAGCATTTT	CSARAGGQPQHF
TRBV28	TRBJ2-1	many	TRBD2	TGTGCCAGCAGTTTTCATCTGCGGGGGGGTTCCTACAATGAGCAGTTCTTC	CASSFHLRGGSYNEQFF
TRBV6-1	TRBJ2-2	many	NA	TGTGCCTCCGGACGGCGGAACACCGGGGAGCTGTTTTTT	CASGRRNTGELFF
TRBV10-2	TRBJ2-3	many	NA	TGCGCCAGCTGGCTCGGCGGGGTCGGCCCAGATACGCAGTATTTT	CASWLGGVGPDTQYF
TRBV24-1	TRBJ1-4	many	NA	TGTGCCACCAGTGATCGGACAGCAACTAATGAAAAACTGTTTTTT	CATSDRTATNEKLFF
TRBV27	TRBJ2-3	many	TRBD2	TGTGCCAGCAGTTTAAGGCTAGGTGGCGGGGGGGCGACAGATACGCAGTATTTT	CASSLRLGGGGATDTQYF
TRBV19	TRBJ1-2	few	TRBD1	TGTGCCAGTAGAATCGGACAGGCTAACTATGGCTACACCTTC	CASRIGQANYGYTF
TRBV9	TRBJ2-1	NA	NA	TGTGCCAGCAGCTCAGGGGGGGTCGAGCAGTTCTTC	CASSSGGVEQFF
TRBV7-9	TRBJ1-4	NA	NA	TGTGCCAGCAGCGAGGACAGTATTAATGAAAAACTGTTTTTT	CASSEDSINEKLFF
TRBV12-3/TRBV12-4	TRBJ2-1	NA	TRBD2	TGTGCCAGCACCGAACCCCCGGGACTAACGGGCAATGAGCAGTTCTTC	CASTEPPGLTGNEQFF
TRBV20-1	TRBJ2-1	NA	TRBD2	TGCAGTGCTCCCCCCCCTAGCGGGGGGCTCTCCTACAATGAGCAGTTCTTC	CSAPPPSGGLSYNEQFF
TRBV7-8	TRBJ1-4	many	NA	TGTGCCAGCAGTCACGGGGGGGGTGAAAAACTGTTTTTT	CASSHGGGEKLFF
TRBV29-1	TRBJ2-7	many	NA	TGCAGCGCCGAAGGCTCTAGCATCTTCGAGCAGTACTTC	CSAEGSSIFEQYF
TRBV20-1	TRBJ1-4	many	TRBD1	TGCAGTGCTAGAGCAGGGACAGCCATTAATGAAAAACTGTTTTTT	CSARAGTAINEKLFF
TRBV27	TRBJ1-5	many	TRBD1	TGTGCCAGCAGTCTGGGACAGTCGAATCAGCCCCAGCATTTT	CASSLGQSNQPQHF
TRBV11-2	TRBJ2-5	many	NA	TGTGCCAGCAGCCGAGAGGAACGGCAAGAGACCCAGTACTTC	CASSREERQETQYF
TRBV6-5	TRBJ1-1	many	NA	TGTGCCAGCAGTTACTCGCTTGGGGCAGAGAACACTGAAGCTTTCTTT	CASSYSLGAENTEAFF
TRBV4-2	TRBJ1-1	NA	TRBD1	TGTGCCAGCAGCCAAGATAGACAGGGGAGGACTGAAGCTTTCTTT	CASSQDRQGRTEAFF
TRBV7-6	TRBJ2-2	many	NA	TGTGCCAGCAGCTCGGGACCGTCAGGACGCGGGGAGCTGTTTTTT	CASSSGPSGRGELFF
TRBV6-5	TRBJ2-7	NA	NA	TGTGCCAGCAGTTACGAACAAAGGGGGACCAGAGCCTACGAGCAGTACTTC	CASSYEQRGTRAYEQYF
TRBV12-3/TRBV12-4	TRBJ1-4	NA	NA	TGTGCCAGCAGTTTAGGGTCGAAGGGTGAAAAACTGTTTTTT	CASSLGSKGEKLFF
TRBV28	TRBJ2-7	many	NA	TGTGCCAGCAGTCCCCGGGTCCGGGGCGTCGAGCAGTACTTC	CASSPRVRGVEQYF
TRBV7-9	TRBJ2-7	many	NA	TGTGCCAGCGGGTACGGCAGCTACGAGCAGTACTTC	CASGYGSYEQYF
TRBV20-1	TRBJ2-7	many	TRBD1	TGCAGTGCCCAACCCGACAGGGTCTACGAGCAGTACTTC	CSAQPDRVYEQYF
TRBV6-2/TRBV6-3	TRBJ2-5	many	NA	TGTGCCAGCAAGGTCCTCGAGAACCAAGAGACCCAGTACTTC	CASKVLENQETQYF
TRBV20-1	TRBJ2-7	many	NA	TGCAGTGCTAGAGCGACACTCAATAATGATCGCTACGAGCAGTACTTC	CSARATLNNDRYEQYF
TRBV6-1	TRBJ2-7	NA	NA	TGTGCCAGTACATTTCCTACCCGTGCTGGGCAGTACTTC	CASTFPTRAGQYF
TRBV11-2	TRBJ1-5	many	NA	TGTGCCAGCAGCTCTGGATTTAGCAATCAGCCCCAGCATTTT	CASSSGFSNQPQHF
TRBV7-2	TRBJ1-2	many	TRBD1	TGTGCCAGCGTCCATCCTCCGGACAGGGACTATGGCTACACCTTC	CASVHPPDRDYGYTF
TRBV20-1	TRBJ1-1	many	TRBD1	TGCAGTGCTAGAGAAAACGACAGGGACAGTGAAGCTTTCTTT	CSARENDRDSEAFF
TRBV9	TRBJ2-2	few	NA	TGTGCCAGCAGCCCCCACCTGATGGGGAACACCGGGGAGCTGTTTTTT	CASSPHLMGNTGELFF
TRBV6-1	TRBJ1-3	few	TRBD1	TGTGCCAGCAGTCTACAGGGGACAGGGTCTGGAAACACCATATATTTT	CASSLQGTGSGNTIYF
TRBV24-1	TRBJ2-1	NA	NA	TGTGCCACCAGTGATTTTATGTCTAGCTCCCACAATGAGCAGTTCTTC	CATSDFMSSSHNEQFF
TRBV2	TRBJ2-3	many	TRBD2	TGTGCCAGCAGTGAATTGGCTAGCGGGGGGGATACGCAGTATTTT	CASSELASGGDTQYF
TRBV18	TRBJ2-7	many	NA	TGTGCCAGCTCACCACGGGATACTGATTACGAGCAGTACTTC	CASSPRDTDYEQYF
TRBV6-2/TRBV6-3	TRBJ2-1	many	NA	TGTGCCAGCTCCGGTTTCAGGTACAATGAGCAGTTCTTC	CASSGFRYNEQFF
TRBV12-3/TRBV12-4	TRBJ1-1	many	TRBD1	TGTGCCAGCAGCAGACAGGGGCCCCCGTCTGAAGCTTTCTTT	CASSRQGPPSEAFF
TRBV4-1	TRBJ1-1	NA	NA	TGCGCCAGCAGCCAAGATCTTGGCCTTGAAGCTTTCTTT	CASSQDLGLEAFF